These 18 T cell receptor beta chains originate from one sample sequenced in a study of technical replicates of blood from a handful of donors. Measured with immunoSEQ multiplex PCR; TCRdb has only the in-frame clones, and not every one. The sample consists of under 95,000 clones, just under 95% of them appearing once. Sequencing input: T cells isolated from PBMCs. The receptors were sampled from a human donor in good health.

The J gene is TRBJ1-1, the V gene TRBV5-1; tentative D call: TRBD1 (5 bases). Germline V gives CDR1 SGHRS, CDR2 YFSETQ. Trimming pared 0 bases from V and 2 bases from J, leaving 17 bases between. CDR3 size: 17 residues. The CDR3 DNA reads as TGCGCCAGCAGCTTGGACCCGCGGGACGGAATAAACACTGAAGCTTTCTTT. This codes for CASSLDPRDGINTEAFF. Filled out from reference TRBV5-1 and TRBJ1-1, the complete variable domain reads KAGVTQTPRYLIKTRGQQVTLSCSPISGHRSVSWYQQTPGQGLQFLFEYFSETQRNKGNFPGRFSGRQFSNSRSEMNVSTLELGDSALYLCASSLDPRDGINTEAFFGQGTRLTVV.

This clone has a single count. This chain joins TRBV30 and TRBJ2-3; 7 bases are a match to TRBD2. There are 14 residues in the CDR3. J was trimmed by 1 base and V by 4 bases; bases with no gene match: 5. The V gene's germline CDR1 is GTSNPN and CDR2 SVGIG (reference sequence). The CDR3 sequence: CAWTRRGGTDTQYF. CDR3 nucleotides: TGTGCCTGGACCCGACGGGGGGGCACAGATACGCAGTATTTT.

This chain uses TRBV19 with TRBJ1-2; D gene uncertain. With 3 bases removed from V and 5 bases from J, the gap between germline ends came to 16 bases. Germline-derived CDR1 and CDR2 are LNHDA and SQIVND (reference sequence). This CDR3 has 15 amino acids. CDR3 residues: CASSIFVLNIYGYTF. Here the CDR3 DNA reads TGTGCCAGTAGTATTTTTGTTCTGAACATATATGGCTACACCTTC.

Written as DNA, the CDR3 is TGTGCCAGCAGCCACGGACAGGCCCTGTATAGCAATCAGCCCCAGCATTTT. The encoded protein is CASSHGQALYSNQPQHF. The rearrangement uses TRBV7-2 and TRBJ1-5, with 7 bases that match TRBD1. In germline, CDR1 is SGHTA, CDR2 FQGNSA. The CDR3 loop spans 17 amino acids. V gave up 5 bases and J gave up 0 bases; unmatched junction bases: 10.

J is TRBJ2-1 and V is TRBV19; D might be TRBD2 (6 bases). Germline V gene lookup returns CDR1 LNHDA and CDR2 SQIVND (reference sequence). V lost 3 bases to trimming and J lost 1 base, with 16 bases between them. This CDR3 is 17 amino acids long. The CDR3 is CASSIPSSGGSYNEQFF. The CDR3 DNA reads TGTGCCAGTAGTATCCCCTCCAGTGGGGGGTCCTACAATGAGCAGTTCTTC.

Written as DNA, the CDR3 is TGTGCCAGCAGCTTGTTTCGACAGTTCGCCAATGAAGCTTTCTTT. Amino acids: CASSLFRQFANEAFF. This chain connects TRBV5-6 to TRBJ1-1, with a tentative D call TRBD1 (5 bases). The V end lost 1 base, the J end lost 7 bases, and 17 bases lay between the germline ends. The germline gives CDR1 SGHDT, CDR2 YYEEEE. There are 15 residues in the CDR3.

The chain joins TRBV15 to TRBJ1-5; D gene uncertain. The CDR3 runs 16 residues. The germline CDR1 and CDR2 sequences are LNHNV and YYDKDF (reference sequence). The V and J ends lost 0 bases and 4 bases respectively, with 13 bases between them. CDR3 sequence: CATSRDALRLNQPQHF. The DNA for the CDR3 is TGTGCCACCAGCAGAGATGCACTGAGGTTGAATCAGCCCCAGCATTTT.

This sequence joins TRBV28 and TRBJ1-5; 9 bases map to TRBD1. The V gene's germline CDR1 is MDHEN and CDR2 SYDVKM. The CDR3 spans 16 residues. The V segment lost 3 bases and the J segment 3 bases; nucleotides outside the gene matches: 6. CDR3 sequence reads: CASSFGTGTNNQPQHF. The CDR3 nucleotides are TGTGCCAGCAGTTTTGGGACAGGGACAAACAATCAGCCCCAGCATTTT. Drawing the rest from reference TRBV28 and TRBJ1-5, the complete variable domain is DVKVTQSSRYLVKRTGEKVFLECVQDMDHENMFWYRQDPGLGLRLIYFSYDVKMKEKGDIPEGYSVSREKKERFSLILESASTNQTSMYLCASSFGTGTNNQPQHFGDGTRLSIL.

The chain recombines TRBV7-9 with TRBJ2-1, with 8 bases that match TRBD2. The CDR3 is 15 amino acids. Unmatched junction bases numbered 14, after V lost 4 bases and J lost 12 bases. Germline V lookup: CDR1 SEHNR, CDR2 FQNEAQ (reference sequence). The CDR3 here is CASSSPGLGTLLQFF. The CDR3 nucleotides are TGTGCCAGCAGCTCACCGGGACTAGGGACTCTACTGCAGTTCTTC.

This sequence joins TRBV11-2 and TRBJ2-7; TRBD1 aligns across 7 bases. CDR3 length: 16 amino acids. Germline loops: CDR1 SGHAT, CDR2 FQNNGV. The V gene end was trimmed by 3 bases and the J gene end by 1 base; junction bases not matched to a gene: 9. The CDR3 loop is CASSFIRGSRSYEQYF. For the CDR3, the DNA is TGTGCCAGCAGCTTTATCAGGGGGAGTAGGTCCTACGAGCAGTACTTC.

The chain has TRBV4-1 and TRBJ1-1; 11 bases line up with TRBD1. This CDR3 region has 16 residues. Per the germline V gene, CDR1 is MGHRA and CDR2 is YSYEKL. After removal of 2 bases from V and 3 bases from J, the junction contained 5 bases not matched to a gene. The DNA of the CDR3 is TGCGCCAGCAGCCAATTTCCGGGACAGGGGGACACTGAAGCTTTCTTT. Residues: CASSQFPGQGDTEAFF.

This chain links TRBV28 with TRBJ2-3; 10 bases map to TRBD2. Germline V gene sequence: CDR1 MDHEN, CDR2 SYDVKM. CDR3 length: 19 residues. Trimming removed 6 bases from V and 4 bases from J; junction bases left unmatched: 19. CDR3 protein: CASSFLGISSGRGSDTQYF. The DNA of the CDR3 is TGTGCCAGCAGCTTCCTAGGGATTTCTAGCGGGAGAGGTTCAGATACGCAGTATTTT.

The chain is built from TRBV7-9 and TRBJ1-4; D is uncertain. CDR1 is SEHNR and CDR2 is FQNEAQ in the germline V gene (reference sequence). The CDR3 spans 14 residues. Trimming removed 3 bases at V and 0 bases at J, with 5 bases between. The CDR3 sequence is CASSFGATNEKLFF. The DNA for the CDR3 is TGTGCCAGCAGCTTCGGTGCAACTAATGAAAAACTGTTTTTT.

This rearrangement joins TRBV5-1 to TRBJ2-1; D not resolved. The germline V gene has CDR1 SGHRS and CDR2 YFSETQ. The length of the CDR3 is 14 residues. V was clipped by 5 bases and J by 1 base, with 10 bases between them. This CDR3 reads CASSRRQSYNEQFF. The CDR3 region has the DNA TGCGCCAGCAGTAGGCGACAATCCTACAATGAGCAGTTCTTC.

This sequence joins TRBV6-5 and TRBJ1-1; TRBD1 matches 8 bases. This CDR3 comprises 12 residues. Trimming took 10 bases from V and 4 from J; bases not matched to a gene: 5. CDR1 and CDR2 (germline): MNHEY, SVGAGI. The CDR3 region has the DNA TGTGCCACCAAACAGGGGGGCACTGAAGCTTTCTTT. Its translation: CATKQGGTEAFF.

This clone was seen only once. The gene calls are TRBV4-1 and TRBJ1-5, with D perhaps matching TRBD1 (5 bases). The CDR3 is made up of 14 amino acids. CDR1 MGHRA and CDR2 YSYEKL come from the germline V gene. V was shortened by 1 base and J by 7 bases, with 11 bases between the two germline ends. The CDR3 protein is CASSQVTGDQPQHF. The CDR3 DNA reads TGCGCCAGCAGCCAAGTGACGGGGGACCAGCCCCAGCATTTT.

The V and J genes are TRBV6-4 and TRBJ2-3; a possible D gene is TRBD2 (5 bases). Germline-derived CDR1 and CDR2 are MRHNA and SNTAGT. Trimming cost V 0 bases and J 2 bases, with 9 bases left between them. The length of the CDR3 is 15 residues. The CDR3 sequence: CASSDSGSATDTQYF. The DNA of the CDR3 is TGTGCCAGCAGTGACTCTGGTAGCGCCACAGATACGCAGTATTTT.

The V gene is TRBV2, the J gene TRBJ1-4; D is undetermined. V was shortened by 11 bases and J by 8 bases, with 12 bases between the two germline ends. Germline assignment: CDR1 SNHLY and CDR2 FYNNEI. There are 11 residues in the CDR3. CDR3 DNA: TGTGCCTCCCGGCCTAGGGAAAAACTGTTTTTT. Translating gives CASRPREKLFF.